The next 25 T cell receptor beta chains were all read from a single sample in a study of blood T cell repertoires in COVID-19. Generated by immunoSEQ multiplex PCR, the TCRdb table keeps only in-frame clones and is missing some. The sample consists of roughly 58,000 clones, about 75% of them appearing once. Sequencing was carried out using PBMCs or T cells enriched from blood (not recorded which). Receptors were obtained from a woman in her sixties who had been exposed to COVID-19.

This clone turned up a few times. The V call is TRBV9, the J call TRBJ1-1; D remains unclear. V was clipped by 2 bases and J by 1 base, with 9 bases between them. Looked up from germline, CDR1 is SGDLS and CDR2 is YYNGEE. The CDR3 spans 14 residues. Here the CDR3 DNA reads TGTGCCAGCAGCGTGGCTGGGCAGAACACTGAAGCTTTCTTT. It codes for CASSVAGQNTEAFF.

The rearrangement uses TRBV18 and TRBJ1-1, with a tentative D call TRBD1 (5 bases). Germline assignment: CDR1 KGHSH and CDR2 LQKENI. CDR3 size: 14 residues. V dropped 5 bases and J dropped 4 bases, with 14 bases sitting between them. The CDR3 DNA sequence: TGTGCCAGCTCAACCACGAGCGACAGCACTGAAGCTTTCTTT. Amino acids: CASSTTSDSTEAFF.

The V gene is TRBV28, the J gene TRBJ1-1; D is possibly TRBD1 (6 bases). Trimming took 7 bases from V and 1 from J, leaving 13 bases between them. This CDR3 spans 14 amino acids. Germline V gene lookup returns CDR1 MDHEN and CDR2 SYDVKM. The CDR3 DNA follows: TGTGCCAGCATCTACCCCAGGGGGAACACTGAAGCTTTCTTT. Translating it yields CASIYPRGNTEAFF.

The chain combines TRBV15 with TRBJ1-1; D uncertain. Germline CDR1 LNHNV, CDR2 YYDKDF (reference sequence). V was trimmed by 1 base and J by 4 bases, leaving 13 bases between them. This CDR3 is built from 15 residues. The CDR3 sequence: CATSRAQEGSTEAFF. CDR3 DNA: TGTGCCACCAGCAGAGCCCAAGAAGGGAGCACTGAAGCTTTCTTT.

This clone has a single count. This chain links TRBV18 with TRBJ2-2, with TRBD1 as a possible D gene (5 bases). The V gene's germline CDR1 is KGHSH and CDR2 LQKENI. V was pared by 5 bases and J by 0 bases, with 16 bases between. CDR3 length: 17 residues. CDR3 sequence: CASSSRTTNTNTGELFF. DNA for the CDR3: TGTGCCAGCTCATCGCGGACAACGAACACGAACACCGGGGAGCTGTTTTTT. The whole variable domain, filled in from reference TRBV18 and TRBJ2-2, reads NAGVMQNPRHLVRRRGQEARLRCSPMKGHSHVYWYRQLPEEGLKFMVYLQKENIIDESGMPKERFSAEFPKEGPSILRIQQVVRGDSAAYFCASSSRTTNTNTGELFFGEGSRLTVL.

The chain carries TRBV28 and TRBJ2-7, with 9 bases fitting TRBD2. V lost 5 bases and J lost 6; bases outside the gene matches: 8. The germline CDR1 and CDR2 sequences are MDHEN and SYDVKM. This CDR3 region has 14 residues. The CDR3 bases are TGTGCCAGCAGTGCCCTAGCGGGGAGGACCGAGCAGTACTTC. This translates into CASSALAGRTEQYF.

The chain is built from TRBV28 and TRBJ1-1, with D perhaps TRBD1 (5 bases). The V end was cut by 3 bases, the J end by 5 bases, with 10 bases between. Germline lookup yields CDR1 MDHEN and CDR2 SYDVKM. The CDR3 runs to 13 residues. This CDR3 is CASSFQGGTEAFF. The DNA for the CDR3 is TGTGCCAGCAGTTTTCAGGGTGGAACTGAAGCTTTCTTT.

The table lists this clone with a count of one. The genes are TRBV3-1 (or the pseudogene TRBV3-2) and TRBJ1-6; D not resolved. The CDR3 is 13 amino acids. Germline V gene lookup returns CDR1 LGHDT and CDR2 YNNKEL (reference sequence). Trimming cost V 1 base and J 8 bases, with 6 bases left between them. CDR3 region: CASSQVRDSPLHF. DNA of the CDR3: TGTGCCAGCAGCCAAGTGAGGGATTCACCCCTCCACTTT.

This chain connects TRBV28 to TRBJ1-6; D unclear. The CDR3 sequence is 13 residues long. CDR1 MDHEN and CDR2 SYDVKM come from the germline V gene. Trimming left V 7 bases short and J 8 bases short, with 12 bases between. The CDR3 coding sequence is TGTGCCAGCACGGAAAGGCAGGATTCACCCCTCCACTTT. This codes for CASTERQDSPLHF.

The chain carries TRBV30 and TRBJ1-2, with TRBD1 matching over 8 bases. The ends lost 1 base at V and 4 bases at J; junction bases unmatched: 11. Germline-derived CDR1 and CDR2 are GTSNPN and SVGIG (reference sequence). The CDR3 consists of 16 residues. CDR3 sequence reads: CAWSDLGQGARYGYTF. The DNA of the CDR3 is TGTGCCTGGAGTGATTTAGGGCAGGGGGCTCGCTATGGCTACACCTTC. Full variable domain (outside the CDR3, taken from reference TRBV30 and TRBJ1-2): SQTIHQWPATLVQPVGSPLSLECTVEGTSNPNLYWYRQAAGRGLQLLFYSVGIGQISSEVPQNLSASRPQDRQFILSSKKLLLSDSGFYLCAWSDLGQGARYGYTFGSGTRLTVV.

This chain links TRBV7-3 with TRBJ2-2; maybe TRBD2 (6 bases). Germline loops: CDR1 SGHTA, CDR2 FQGTGA. Trimming left V 4 bases short and J 4 bases short, with 13 bases between. CDR3 length equals 15 residues. The CDR3 protein is CASSSRDFRTGELFF. The CDR3 DNA is TGTGCCAGCAGCTCGCGGGACTTCCGCACCGGGGAGCTGTTTTTT.

J is TRBJ1-4 and V is TRBV5-5; D remains ambiguous. The CDR3 spans 14 residues. V was trimmed by 1 base and J by 6 bases, leaving 10 bases between them. Germline values: CDR1 SGHKS, CDR2 YYEKEE (reference sequence). The CDR3 loop reads CASSLRHPDEKLFF. CDR3 nucleotides: TGTGCCAGCAGCTTGCGTCATCCGGATGAAAAACTGTTTTTT.

This clone was seen a handful of times. V gene TRBV5-1 combines with J gene TRBJ2-1; TRBD1 aligns across 8 bases. In germline, CDR1 is SGHRS, CDR2 YFSETQ. Trimming at V came to 3 bases and at J to 4 bases, leaving 3 bases not matched to a gene. The CDR3 sequence is 14 residues long. DNA of the CDR3: TGCGCCAGCAGCTCCGGGACAGGATACAATGAGCAGTTCTTC. Residues: CASSSGTGYNEQFF.

The chain uses TRBV5-4 and TRBJ2-1; D perhaps matches TRBD1 (6 bases). V lost 0 bases and J lost 7, with 11 bases in between. Germline V gene sequence: CDR1 SGHNT, CDR2 YYREEE (reference sequence). The CDR3 spans 14 residues. CDR3 coding DNA: TGTGCCAGCAGCTTGGGACAGGTAGATAATGAGCAGTTCTTC. Its protein is CASSLGQVDNEQFF. Supplemented by reference TRBV5-4 and TRBJ2-1, the full variable domain reads ETGVTQSPTHLIKTRGQQVTLRCSSQSGHNTVSWYQQALGQGPQFIFQYYREEENGRGNFPPRFSGLQFPNYSSELNVNALELDDSALYLCASSLGQVDNEQFFGPGTRLTVL.

CDR3 sequence: CASSQVGTSGAYEQYF. The CDR3 bases are TGTGCCAGCAGCCAAGTTGGGACTAGCGGGGCCTACGAGCAGTACTTC. The genes are TRBV4-2 and TRBJ2-7, with 13 bases fitting TRBD2. There are 16 residues in the CDR3. J gave up 2 bases and V 1 base, and 2 bases lay outside the gene matches. Germline V gene lookup returns CDR1 LGHNA and CDR2 YNFKEQ.

The chain employs TRBV28 and TRBJ2-3, with TRBD2 identical over 7 bases. CDR3 length: 16 residues. The germline V gene encodes CDR1 MDHEN and CDR2 SYDVKM. J gave up 1 base and V 5 bases, and 9 bases lay outside the gene matches. The CDR3 coding sequence is TGTGCCAGCAGTCCGGGGGGTGTTGGGGGCACAGATACGCAGTATTTT. This gives the protein CASSPGGVGGTDTQYF.

J is TRBJ2-2 and V is TRBV6-5, with a tentative D call TRBD2 (5 bases). This CDR3 contains 13 residues. Trimming cost V 6 bases and J 5 bases, with 10 bases left between them. From germline, CDR1 is MNHEY and CDR2 SVGAGI. CDR3 sequence (DNA): TGTGCCAGCAGCCACGGGATAACCGGGGAGCTGTTTTTT. It specifies CASSHGITGELFF.

The rearrangement links TRBV2 to TRBJ2-4; TRBD2 is a possible D gene (5 bases). The ends were cut back, 2 bases at V and 4 bases at J, with 9 bases in the middle. Germline CDR1 and CDR2: SNHLY and FYNNEI. The CDR3 sequence is 14 residues long. The CDR3 DNA follows: TGTGCCAGCAGTGAAAGTAGAGGGAAAAACATTCAGTACTTC. Translating it yields CASSESRGKNIQYF.

This rearrangement joins TRBV6-5 to TRBJ1-2; a weak D match, TRBD1 (5 bases). This CDR3 is built from 14 residues. Germline V lookup: CDR1 MNHEY, CDR2 SVGAGI. V was shortened by 8 bases and J by 1 base, with 14 bases between the two germline ends. The CDR3, as DNA: TGTGCCAGCCGGCGGGGCGAGGGTAACTATGGCTACACCTTC. Residues: CASRRGEGNYGYTF.

The chain recombines TRBV29-1 with TRBJ2-2; D uncertain. This CDR3 comprises 12 residues. The ends were cut back, 5 bases at V and 3 bases at J, with 7 bases in the middle. CDR1 SQVTM and CDR2 ANQGSEA come from the germline V gene. This CDR3 is CSVFQYTGELFF. The CDR3 nucleotides read TGCAGCGTTTTCCAGTACACCGGGGAGCTGTTTTTT.

The chain carries TRBV7-2 and TRBJ2-3, with 7 nucleotides matching TRBD2. V shed 5 bases and J 11 bases; nucleotides not matched to a gene: 13. Germline-derived CDR1 and CDR2 are SGHTA and FQGNSA. The CDR3 has 14 residues. The CDR3 spells CASSAGTEGRVQYF. The CDR3 DNA reads as TGTGCCAGCAGCGCCGGGACTGAAGGGAGGGTGCAGTATTTT.

The chain uses TRBV19 and TRBJ1-1, with 7 positions matching TRBD1. V dropped 4 bases and J dropped 4; count of bases not matched to a gene: 15. Germline values: CDR1 LNHDA, CDR2 SQIVND (reference sequence). The CDR3 consists of 17 residues. The CDR3 sequence is CASSTLGGANRGTEAFF. The CDR3 nucleotides read TGTGCCAGTAGTACCCTAGGGGGCGCGAATCGGGGCACTGAAGCTTTCTTT.

This clone was seen a handful of times. The chain couples TRBV19 to TRBJ1-4; D perhaps matches TRBD1 (5 bases). Trimming removed 3 bases at V and 0 bases at J, with 17 bases between. Germline lookup yields CDR1 LNHDA and CDR2 SQIVND (reference sequence). The CDR3 extends over 18 amino acids. CDR3 nucleotides: TGTGCCAGTAGTATGGGGGGGACTGCTACCGCAACTAATGAAAAACTGTTTTTT. Protein product: CASSMGGTATATNEKLFF.

This clone was recorded a few times. V is TRBV10-3 and J is TRBJ2-2; the D gene is possibly TRBD2 (5 bases). Deletions cut 8 bases from V and 5 bases from J, with 21 bases between. Looked up from germline, CDR1 is ENHRY and CDR2 is SYGVKD. This CDR3 has 16 residues. DNA of the CDR3: TGTGCCATCGCCCCGCAGAGGGAGCGGCGGACCGGGGAGCTGTTTTTT. Translating it yields CAIAPQRERRTGELFF.

The rearrangement uses TRBV27 and TRBJ2-1, with 10 bases fitting TRBD2. Per germline, CDR1 MNHEY and CDR2 SMNVEV (reference sequence). The CDR3 has 15 residues. V gave up 5 bases and J gave up 6 bases; unmatched junction bases: 7. CDR3 amino acids: CASSRDSGGVNEQFF. The CDR3 DNA reads TGTGCCAGCAGTCGGGACAGCGGGGGGGTCAATGAGCAGTTCTTC.